These T cell receptor beta chains were read from a single sample in a study of cytomegalovirus exposure and HLA in healthy donors. TCRdb's copy holds only in-frame clones and misses some; the assay was immunoSEQ multiplex PCR. This table has 150,000 to 200,000 clones, 80% to 90% appearing once. Source material: PBMCs. The source is a man aged 18 to 30 in good health and CMV-seropositive. CDR3s include the opening cysteine and the closing phenylalanine or tryptophan.

j_call,v_call,cdr3_aa
TRBJ1-1,TRBV5-4,CASSLVVGGNTEAFF
TRBJ2-2,TRBV4-3,CASSPLGADTGELFF
TRBJ1-2,TRBV2,CASRRQSVNYGYTF
TRBJ2-7,TRBV5-1,CASSEGHWGSFYEQYF
TRBJ2-7,TRBV5-4,CASSAGLAGVLVAHEQYF
TRBJ2-1,TRBV4-3,CASARGTGVSNEQFF
TRBJ2-7,TRBV29-1,CSVTTGQETYEQYF
TRBJ2-5,TRBV13,CASSLEGGQGGETQYF
TRBJ1-1,TRBV5-4,CASSLWGKGTEAFF
TRBJ2-7,TRBV7-6,CASSLGGMEYEQYF
TRBJ2-5,TRBV29-1,CSVVEGSQETQYF
TRBJ1-6,TRBV5-6,CASNRDRGSSYNSPLHF
TRBJ2-7,TRBV6-6,CASSSLRGGDYEQYF
TRBJ2-7,TRBV5-1,CASSESGGRSYEQYF
TRBJ1-2,TRBV27,CASSSAGRGDRGNGYTF
TRBJ1-2,TRBV4-3,CASSQQASITGGFYGYTF
TRBJ1-6,TRBV7-6,CASSRDRGSYNSPLHF
TRBJ1-1,TRBV6-5,CASSSYMRSTEAFF
TRBJ1-1,TRBV6-5,CASSYSRGGNTEAFF
TRBJ2-6,TRBV28,CASSLVTGRLSGANVLTF
TRBJ1-2,TRBV30,CAWRHAQNLRGYTF
TRBJ1-2,TRBV29-1,CSVEAGDPNYGYTF
TRBJ2-5,TRBV6-7,CASSLRFGEQYF
TRBJ1-3,TRBV27,CASSANTGGTGNTIYF
TRBJ2-1,TRBV4-1,CASSQRLEGAYNEQFF
TRBJ1-4,TRBV11-2,CATSRQGGDEKLFF
-,TRBV5-1,CASSFSGQGYEQYF
TRBJ1-3,TRBV30,CAWSGSGNTIYF
TRBJ1-4,TRBV6-1,CASRAAPDYNEKLFF
TRBJ1-2,TRBV6-6,CASSYSGDYYGYTF
TRBJ1-1,TRBV6-5,CASGYLGGTEAFF
TRBJ1-2,TRBV14,CASSQLTHYGYTF
TRBJ2-2,TRBV2,CANGTGVGELFF
TRBJ2-3,TRBV6-5,CASSYSGFSDTQYF
TRBJ2-3,TRBV7-9,CASSLPGGGAGISTDTQYF
TRBJ2-7,TRBV10-3,CAISEHRDRSYEQYF
TRBJ2-5,TRBV4-2,CASSQAEGIQETQYF
TRBJ2-1,TRBV19,CASREGASSYNEQFF
-,TRBV10-3,CAISGTKDSRSYEQYF
TRBJ2-3,TRBV7-9,CASSFGTSIRDTQYF
TRBJ1-1,TRBV25-1,CASSDPGQGMNTEAFF
TRBJ2-5,TRBV7-3,CASSLGASGGQGTQYF
TRBJ1-2,TRBV7-2,CASSLGRRDYGYTF
TRBJ2-7,TRBV27,CASSPGQGGDSEQYF
TRBJ2-1,TRBV6-1,CASSWTSGGGDEQFF
TRBJ2-7,TRBV10-1,CASSPGGIYEQYF
TRBJ1-2,TRBV5-1,CASSLPSPGTGHHSNGYTF
TRBJ1-5,TRBV15,CATSRDFSSNQPQHF
-,TRBV5-4,CASSDRFYEQYF